This is a list of T cell receptor beta chains from one sample in a study of blood T cell repertoires in COVID-19. Generated by immunoSEQ multiplex PCR, the TCRdb table keeps only in-frame clones and is missing some. The sample includes 55,000 to 80,000 clones, roughly 92% of them seen just once. The sample was peripheral blood. All receptors come from a human donor in a cohort sampled during active COVID-19. Both conserved end residues are part of each CDR3. D genes are given only for firm matches. Only some rows state a clone size, as once, few, many or a class for expanded clones.

j_call clone_size d_call v_call cdr3_aa cdr3_nt
TRBJ1-2 NA NA TRBV24-1 CATSDNRGDAFGYGYTF TGTGCCACCAGTGATAACCGGGGGGACGCCTTTGGCTATGGCTACACCTTC
TRBJ2-7 NA NA TRBV7-2 CASSFTQGGYEQYF TGTGCCAGCAGCTTTACCCAGGGGGGTTACGAGCAGTACTTC
TRBJ2-1 NA TRBD2 TRBV24-1 CATSDERGLAGHNEQFF TGTGCCACCAGTGATGAAAGGGGACTAGCGGGGCACAATGAGCAGTTCTTC
TRBJ1-4 NA NA TRBV19 CASTRGWNEKLFF TGTGCCAGTACCAGGGGATGGAACGAAAAACTGTTTTTT
TRBJ1-5 NA NA TRBV7-9 CASSATGTWGNNQPQHF TGTGCCAGCAGCGCCACCGGGACATGGGGAAACAATCAGCCCCAGCATTTT
TRBJ1-2 NA TRBD1 TRBV11-2 CASRLVRTGNNYGYTF TGTGCCAGCAGACTAGTGAGGACAGGGAATAACTATGGCTACACCTTC
TRBJ1-2 NA TRBD1 TRBV27 CASSSTGGYGYTF TGTGCCAGCAGTTCGACAGGGGGCTATGGCTACACCTTC
TRBJ1-3 NA NA TRBV28 CASRIGSSGNTIYF TGTGCCAGCAGGATTGGTAGCTCTGGAAACACCATATATTTT
TRBJ2-1 NA NA TRBV6-5 CASNRGQRFNEQFF TGTGCCAGCAACCGTGGACAGCGATTCAATGAGCAGTTCTTC
TRBJ2-5 NA NA TRBV6-5 CASNQLNGETQYF TGTGCCAGCAACCAGTTGAATGGAGAGACCCAGTACTTC
TRBJ2-3 NA TRBD2 TRBV29-1 CSVPGTSSTDTQYF TGCAGCGTCCCCGGGACTAGCAGCACAGATACGCAGTATTTT
TRBJ1-4 few TRBD1 TRBV3-1/TRBV3-2 CASSQGGTGGTNEKLFF TGTGCCAGCAGCCAAGGGGGGACAGGGGGTACTAATGAAAAACTGTTTTTT
TRBJ2-1 NA NA TRBV3-1/TRBV3-2 CASSRLDQGNEQFF TGTGCCAGCAGCCGCCTGGACCAGGGGAATGAGCAGTTCTTC
TRBJ2-3 NA NA TRBV30 CAWTSTDTQYF TGTGCCTGGACTAGCACAGATACGCAGTATTTT
TRBJ1-4 NA NA TRBV7-2 CASSSQGKPNEKLFF TGTGCCAGCAGCTCGCAGGGGAAACCTAATGAAAAACTGTTTTTT
TRBJ2-3 once NA TRBV7-2 CALNRDLGDTQYF TGTGCCCTCAACCGGGACTTAGGGGATACGCAGTATTTT
TRBJ2-6 NA NA TRBV5-1 CASSLAPSPGANVLTF TGCGCCAGCAGCTTGGCTCCGTCCCCTGGGGCCAACGTCCTGACTTTC
TRBJ1-1 NA NA TRBV12-3/TRBV12-4 CASSLVGTEAFF TGTGCCAGCAGTTTAGTCGGCACTGAAGCTTTCTTT
TRBJ2-7 NA TRBD2 TRBV7-2 CASSSPGGYYEQYF TGTGCCAGCAGCTCCCCGGGGGGATACTACGAGCAGTACTTC
TRBJ1-2 NA NA TRBV6-5 CASSYALKSFYGYTF TGTGCCAGCAGTTACGCCCTAAAAAGCTTCTATGGCTACACCTTC
TRBJ1-5 few TRBD1 TRBV6-6 CASRSRQGTNQPQHF TGTGCCAGCAGATCAAGACAGGGGACAAATCAGCCCCAGCATTTT
TRBJ2-4 NA NA TRBV19 CASSIDTAAPSGIQYF TGTGCCAGTAGTATAGATACAGCCGCCCCTTCTGGCATTCAGTACTTC
TRBJ1-4 NA NA TRBV4-1 CASSPQPREKLFF TGCGCCAGCAGCCCCCAGCCCAGGGAAAAACTGTTTTTT
TRBJ1-5 NA NA TRBV19 CASSLGQYSNQPQHF TGTGCCAGTAGCCTAGGACAGTATAGCAATCAGCCCCAGCATTTT
TRBJ2-3 NA NA TRBV4-3 CASSQRQHTDTQYF TGCGCCAGCAGCCAACGACAGCACACAGATACGCAGTATTTT
TRBJ1-5 NA TRBD1 TRBV5-4 CASSPGTGGDQPQHF TGTGCCAGCAGCCCGGGGACAGGGGGCGATCAGCCCCAGCATTTT
TRBJ2-5 NA NA TRBV27 CASSGDRTHQETQYF TGTGCCAGCAGTGGAGATCGGACACACCAAGAGACCCAGTACTTC
TRBJ1-1 NA NA TRBV3-1/TRBV3-2 CASSFTGTTEAFF TGTGCCAGCAGCTTCACAGGGACAACTGAAGCTTTCTTT
TRBJ2-2 NA TRBD1 TRBV11-2 CASSLLPDRTNTGELFF TGTGCCAGCAGCCTATTACCGGACAGGACGAACACCGGGGAGCTGTTTTTT
TRBJ1-5 few NA TRBV4-1 CASSQYGGEANQPQHF TGCGCCAGCAGCCAATACGGGGGGGAGGCCAATCAGCCCCAGCATTTT
TRBJ1-2 NA TRBD1 TRBV7-8 CASSLGRDRGRPEGYTF TGTGCCAGCAGTCTAGGCCGGGACAGGGGGCGCCCCGAAGGCTACACCTTC
TRBJ2-7 NA TRBD1 TRBV4-1 CASSQVHRGQGFYEQYF TGCGCCAGCAGCCAAGTCCACCGGGGACAGGGGTTTTACGAGCAGTACTTC
TRBJ2-7 NA NA TRBV11-1 CASSSRLNYEQYF TGTGCCAGCAGCTCACGACTGAACTACGAGCAGTACTTC
TRBJ2-3 NA TRBD1 TRBV27 CATYLGQGASDTQYF TGTGCCACCTACCTGGGGCAGGGGGCGTCAGATACGCAGTATTTT
TRBJ2-7 NA TRBD2 TRBV5-1 CASSLSLRGGDYEQYF TGCGCCAGCAGCTTGTCTCTACGGGGGGGCGACTACGAGCAGTACTTC
TRBJ2-7 NA TRBD1 TRBV5-6 CASSVGQGAEQYF TGTGCCAGCAGCGTCGGTCAGGGGGCCGAGCAGTACTTC
TRBJ1-3 NA NA TRBV28 CASSRIRSGNTIYF TGTGCCAGCAGCCGCATCAGGTCTGGAAACACCATATATTTT
TRBJ2-5 NA NA TRBV4-2 CASSLLEDETQYF TGTGCCAGCAGCCTGCTAGAAGACGAGACCCAGTACTTC
TRBJ1-1 NA NA TRBV27 CASHPYNGYMNTEAFF TGTGCCAGTCACCCCTACAACGGGTACATGAACACTGAAGCTTTCTTT
TRBJ2-7 NA NA TRBV6-5 CASSYRLEQYF TGTGCCAGCAGTTACAGACTCGAGCAGTACTTC
TRBJ1-1 NA TRBD1 TRBV30 CAWVTGGRAFF TGTGCCTGGGTTACAGGGGGGCGAGCTTTCTTT
TRBJ2-5 once TRBD1 TRBV7-2 CASSRGQQETQYF TGTGCCAGCAGCAGGGGACAGCAAGAGACCCAGTACTTC
TRBJ2-3 NA TRBD2 TRBV12-5 CASGLRGREGPFSADTQYF TGTGCTAGTGGTCTAAGGGGGCGGGAGGGCCCATTTAGCGCAGATACGCAGTATTTT
TRBJ1-5 once NA TRBV4-3 CASSQDRTEPQHF TGCGCCAGCAGCCAAGACCGAACGGAGCCCCAGCATTTT
TRBJ1-4 NA TRBD1 TRBV24-1 CATRQQGSTNEKLFF TGTGCCACCAGACAACAGGGGTCAACTAATGAAAAACTGTTTTTT
TRBJ2-1 NA NA TRBV6-2/TRBV6-3 CASSYWPYNEQFF TGTGCCAGCAGTTACTGGCCGTACAATGAGCAGTTCTTC
TRBJ2-3 NA TRBD2 TRBV7-2 CASSLQAGVLADTQYF TGTGCCAGCAGCCTCCAAGCGGGAGTGTTGGCAGATACGCAGTATTTT
TRBJ1-1 NA NA TRBV12-3/TRBV12-4 CASSEGQGYAFF TGTGCCAGCAGTGAGGGCCAGGGGTATGCTTTCTTT
TRBJ2-7 NA NA TRBV9 CASSVDHERGGEQYF TGTGCCAGCAGCGTAGACCATGAGAGGGGGGGCGAGCAGTACTTC
TRBJ2-3 NA NA TRBV6-2/TRBV6-3 CASSYFSSGSTDTQYF TGTGCCAGCAGTTACTTCTCAAGCGGCAGCACAGATACGCAGTATTTT